The 27 T cell receptor beta chains below were found in one sample sequenced in a study of identical twins. TCRdb used MiXCR to reprocess the 5' RACE reads, holding one entry per CDR3 protein. The sample gives 1.5 million or so distinct CDR3 sequences, around 29% of which show up once; around 0.25% is in the top ten. Source material: cord blood. The receptors here all came from a newborn girl in good health.

The chain links TRBV2 to TRBJ1-6; no clear D. There are 15 residues in the CDR3. Germline CDR1 reads SNHLY; CDR2 reads FYNNEI. Deletions cut 4 bases from V and 0 bases from J, with 7 bases between. The CDR3: CASSGFSSYNSPLHF. Here the CDR3 DNA reads TGTGCCAGCAGTGGCTTCAGCTCCTATAATTCACCCCTCCACTTT.

The rearrangement joins TRBV27 to TRBJ2-3; D might be TRBD1 (6 bases). Germline lookup yields CDR1 MNHEY and CDR2 SMNVEV (reference sequence). V was trimmed by 6 bases and J by 3 bases, leaving 19 bases between them. The CDR3 totals 16 residues. CDR3 in amino acids: CASRDWGLGRTDTQYF. CDR3 DNA sequence: TGTGCCAGCAGGGACTGGGGGCTAGGTCGGACAGATACGCAGTATTTT.

This clonotype appeared once. The chain recombines TRBV28 with TRBJ2-1, with 10 bases that match TRBD2. Germline CDR1 is MDHEN and CDR2 is SYDVKM. The V and J ends lost 4 bases and 1 base, in that order; junction bases with no gene match: 7. The CDR3 runs 17 residues. The chain's CDR3 is CASSSGPAGGSYNEQFF. The DNA for the CDR3 is TGTGCCAGCAGTTCCGGACCAGCGGGAGGGTCCTACAATGAGCAGTTCTTC.

The chain is built from TRBV10-3 and TRBJ1-5; 10 bases are a match to TRBD1. The CDR3 consists of 13 residues. The V gene end was trimmed by 10 bases and the J gene end by 5 bases; junction bases not matched to a gene: 5. CDR1 is ENHRY and CDR2 is SYGVKD in the germline V gene. The CDR3 reads CATKDRGDQPQHF. The CDR3 bases are TGTGCCACCAAGGACAGGGGGGATCAGCCCCAGCATTTT.

The rearrangement links TRBV12-3 or TRBV12-4 to TRBJ2-4, with D perhaps given as TRBD1 or TRBD2 (5 bases each). The ends were cut back, 6 bases at V and 0 bases at J, with 9 bases in the middle. There are 14 residues in the CDR3. The DNA of the CDR3 is TGTGCCAGCAGGGGGACGCGAGCCAAAAACATTCAGTACTTC. This sequence encodes CASRGTRAKNIQYF.

This clonotype was counted between two and nine times. The chain recombines TRBV12-3 or TRBV12-4 with TRBJ1-2; D is perhaps TRBD1 (5 bases). The germline V and J ends were trimmed by 5 bases and 4 bases, with 14 bases remaining between them. There are 14 residues in the CDR3. CDR3 sequence: CASSPSRTPYGYTF. The CDR3 DNA follows: TGTGCCAGCAGTCCTTCCCGGACACCCTATGGCTACACCTTC.

This clonotype was observed once. CDR3 in amino acids: CASSLGLQQYF. The DNA for the CDR3 is TGTGCCAGCAGTCTCGGACTCCAGCAGTACTTC. The genes are TRBV12-3 or TRBV12-4 and TRBJ2-4; maybe TRBD2 (5 bases). V was pared by 5 bases and J by 13 bases, with 12 bases between. The length of the CDR3 is 11 residues.

Notes on this clonotype: One junction end disagrees with the germline gene, perhaps due to a read error. The chain employs TRBV29-1 and TRBJ1-1, with TRBD1 matching over 9 bases. The germline V gene has CDR1 SQVTM and CDR2 ANQGSEA. The CDR3 runs to 16 residues. The CDR3 is CSAESGTGRLNTEAFF. The CDR3 nucleotides are TGCAGCGCTGAATCCGGGACAGGGAGGCTGAACACTGAAGCTTTCTTT.

This chain links TRBV6-5 with TRBJ1-4, with D possibly being TRBD1 (5 bases). Germline-derived CDR1 and CDR2 are MNHEY and SVGAGI. CDR3 length: 13 residues. The germline V and J ends were trimmed by 4 bases and 6 bases, with 9 bases remaining between them. The CDR3 sequence: CASSSQGHEKLFF. CDR3 nucleotides: TGTGCCAGCAGTTCCCAGGGACATGAAAAACTGTTTTTT.

This clonotype was observed a few times. The J gene is TRBJ1-6, the V gene TRBV7-2, with D uncertain. The germline CDR1 and CDR2 sequences are SGHTA and FQGNSA. The CDR3 is 17 residues long. V was clipped by 5 bases and J by 4 bases, with 18 bases between them. CDR3 DNA: TGTGCCAGCAGCCTTCGACCCCCCAGCGTTTATAATTCACCCCTCCACTTT. This encodes CASSLRPPSVYNSPLHF.

Turning to this clonotype: The germline gene is not matched at one end of the junction; a read error may be the cause. CDR3 sequence (DNA): TGTGCTAGTGTTTTGACAAACACAGATACGCAGTATTTT. As protein: CASVLTNTDTQYF. The gene calls are TRBV12-5 and TRBJ2-3; D ambiguous. Germline V gives CDR1 LGHNT, CDR2 FRNRAP. The CDR3 runs to 13 residues. Filled out from reference TRBV12-5 and TRBJ2-3, the complete variable domain reads DARVTQTPRHKVTEMGQEVTMRCQPILGHNTVFWYRQTMMQGLELLAYFRNRAPLDDSGMPKDRFSAEMPDATLATLKIQPSEPRDSAVYFCASVLTNTDTQYFGPGTRLTVL.

This chain links TRBV7-8 with TRBJ1-2; tentative D call: TRBD1 (5 bases). The germline CDR1 and CDR2 sequences are SGHVS and FQNEAQ. This CDR3 has 15 amino acids. Trimming took 0 bases from V and 8 from J, leaving 16 bases between them. The CDR3, as DNA: TGTGCCAGCAGCTTAGCAAATAGGGGTTACGGCGGCTACACCTTC. Its protein is CASSLANRGYGGYTF.

This clonotype was seen more than once but under ten times. The chain carries TRBV3-1 and TRBJ2-7, with D unresolved. V lost 2 bases and J lost 2, with 13 bases in between. The CDR3 length is 15 residues. Germline CDR1 LGHDT, CDR2 YNNKEL (reference sequence). The CDR3 reads CASSQTGEAPYEQYF. Written as DNA, the CDR3 is TGTGCCAGCAGCCAAACGGGTGAAGCGCCCTACGAGCAGTACTTC.

The chain has TRBV20-1 and TRBJ2-5; 7 bases are a match to TRBD1. The end of the DNA aligns better with TRBJ2-7, so the J call may be wrong. Germline CDR1 DFQATT, CDR2 SNEGSKA (reference sequence). CDR3 size: 15 residues. CDR3 residues: CSAGPRDSITYEQYF. The CDR3 DNA is TGCAGTGCCGGCCCCCGGGACAGCATAACCTACGAGCAGTACTTC.

This clonotype was seen ten or more times. The rearrangement links TRBV29-1 to TRBJ2-1, with 8 bases aligning to TRBD2. The CDR3 runs to 12 residues. From germline, CDR1 is SQVTM and CDR2 ANQGSEA. The trim removed 5 bases at V and 6 bases at J, leaving 3 bases unmatched. The CDR3 region has the DNA TGCAGCGTTCCCGGGACTAGCAATGAGCAGTTCTTC. It translates to CSVPGTSNEQFF.

This clonotype has ten or more counts. V and J are TRBV12-3 or TRBV12-4 and TRBJ2-4, with D possibly matching TRBD1 (6 bases). V lost 5 bases and J 3 bases, leaving 14 bases between the germline ends. The CDR3 spans 15 residues. In DNA, the CDR3 is TGTGCCAGCAGTCCCAGGGGACGAGGCAAAAACATTCAGTACTTC. Its translation: CASSPRGRGKNIQYF.

The chain joins TRBV10-3 to TRBJ1-2, with 7 positions matching TRBD1. The germline gives CDR1 ENHRY, CDR2 SYGVKD. V shed 2 bases, J shed 8 bases, and the junction held 14 bases outside the gene matches. The CDR3 spans 16 residues. CDR3 loop: CAISERRQGGQGGYTF. DNA for the CDR3: TGTGCCATCAGTGAGCGTCGACAGGGAGGCCAAGGAGGCTACACCTTC.

This clonotype showed up just a few times. The chain employs TRBV5-1 and TRBJ2-7, with D perhaps TRBD1 or TRBD2 (5 bases each). This CDR3 spans 16 amino acids. CDR1 and CDR2 (germline): SGHRS, YFSETQ. Trimming cost V 4 bases and J 4 bases, with 21 bases left between them. The CDR3 region is CASSLGPGTAVYEQYF. The CDR3 bases are TGCGCCAGCAGCCTGGGCCCCGGGACGGCTGTATACGAGCAGTACTTC.

The chain has TRBV13 and TRBJ2-5, with TRBD2 matching 11 bases. CDR1 PRHDT and CDR2 FYEKMQ come from the germline V gene (reference sequence). This CDR3 is built from 17 residues. The V gene end was trimmed by 5 bases and the J gene end by 5 bases; junction bases not matched to a gene: 13. CDR3 sequence: CASSPGTSGVFRETQYF. Written as DNA, the CDR3 is TGTGCCAGCAGCCCAGGGACTAGCGGCGTTTTTAGGGAGACCCAGTACTTC. The entire variable domain, with the rest obtained from reference TRBV13 and TRBJ2-5, is as follows: AAGVIQSPRHLIKEKRETATLKCYPIPRHDTVYWYQQGPGQDPQFLISFYEKMQSDKGSIPDRFSAQQFSDYHSELNMSSLELGDSALYFCASSPGTSGVFRETQYFGPGTRLLVL.

This clonotype was picked up a small number of times. The V and J genes are TRBV11-3 and TRBJ2-1; D gene ambiguous. The CDR3 runs 12 residues. Germline V CDR1 and CDR2: SGHNT, YENEEA. Trimming removed 8 bases from V and 7 bases from J, with 12 bases in between. CDR3 region: CASALNRNEQFF. The CDR3 DNA reads TGTGCCAGCGCTCTAAATCGGAATGAGCAGTTCTTC.

The chain joins TRBV2 to TRBJ2-7; 11 nucleotides align to TRBD2. This CDR3 is 16 amino acids long. CDR1 and CDR2 (germline): SNHLY, FYNNEI. With V trimmed by 6 bases and J by 7 bases, 14 bases remained unmatched. The CDR3 DNA sequence: TGTGCCAGCAGCGTGAGGGGACTAGCGGTTTACAATGAGCAGTACTTC. As protein: CASSVRGLAVYNEQYF. The variable domain in full, with the rest retrieved from reference TRBV2 and TRBJ2-7, is EPEVTQTPSHQVTQMGQEVILRCVPISNHLYFYWYRQILGQKVEFLVSFYNNEISEKSEIFDDQFSVERPDGSNFTLKIRSTKLEDSAMYFCASSVRGLAVYNEQYFGPGTRLTVT.

This rearrangement joins TRBV21-1 to TRBJ2-2. TRBV21-1 is classified as a pseudogene. This CDR3 contains 14 residues. The chain's CDR3 is CASLRTIQFGELFF. In nucleotides, the CDR3 is TGTGCCAGCCTTAGGACCATACAGTTCGGGGAGCTGTTTTTT.

There are a few counts of this clonotype. The chain is built from TRBV28 and TRBJ1-4; D is unclear. The CDR3 totals 11 residues. CDR1 is MDHEN and CDR2 is SYDVKM in the germline V gene. Trimming stripped 6 bases from V and 5 bases from J, with 4 bases between. The CDR3 region is CASRQNEKLFF. DNA for the CDR3: TGTGCCAGCAGACAGAATGAAAAACTGTTTTTT.

This clonotype appeared a few times. The CDR3 is CASSLSYTNYGYTF. The CDR3 coding sequence is TGTGCCAGCAGTTTATCGTACACTAACTATGGCTACACCTTC. The V call is TRBV27, the J call TRBJ1-2; D call uncertain. CDR3 length: 14 residues. Germline V CDR1 and CDR2: MNHEY, SMNVEV (reference sequence). Trimming pared 0 bases from V and 0 bases from J, leaving 5 bases between.

The CDR3: CSGLLAGVTDTQYF. For the CDR3, the DNA is TGCAGCGGCCTACTAGCGGGGGTCACAGATACGCAGTATTTT. The chain couples TRBV29-1 to TRBJ2-3, with 11 bases matching TRBD2. Germline values: CDR1 SQVTM, CDR2 ANQGSEA. The ends lost 7 bases at V and 2 bases at J; junction bases unmatched: 5. The CDR3 is made up of 14 amino acids.

This clonotype was observed a few times. J is TRBJ1-4 and V is TRBV14; the D is unclear. Trimming cost V 1 base and J 6 bases, with 6 bases left between them. This CDR3 is 13 amino acids long. CDR1 and CDR2 (germline): SGHDN, FVKESK. CDR3 in amino acids: CASSQGGDEKLFF. The CDR3 nucleotides are TGTGCCAGCAGCCAAGGGGGAGATGAAAAACTGTTTTTT. The variable domain in full, with the rest retrieved from reference TRBV14 and TRBJ1-4, is EAGVTQFPSHSVIEKGQTVTLRCDPISGHDNLYWYRRVMGKEIKFLLHFVKESKQDESGMPNNRFLAERTGGTYSTLKVQPAELEDSGVYFCASSQGGDEKLFFGSGTQLSVL.

This clonotype was found a few times. This chain links TRBV20-1 with TRBJ1-2; D is unclear. The CDR3 covers 14 residues. With 4 bases removed from V and 2 bases from J, the gap between germline ends came to 14 bases. Germline-derived CDR1 and CDR2 are DFQATT and SNEGSKA (reference sequence). In DNA, the CDR3 is TGCAGTGCTAACCCCGCCAGGCCAAACTATGGCTACACCTTC. This sequence encodes CSANPARPNYGYTF.